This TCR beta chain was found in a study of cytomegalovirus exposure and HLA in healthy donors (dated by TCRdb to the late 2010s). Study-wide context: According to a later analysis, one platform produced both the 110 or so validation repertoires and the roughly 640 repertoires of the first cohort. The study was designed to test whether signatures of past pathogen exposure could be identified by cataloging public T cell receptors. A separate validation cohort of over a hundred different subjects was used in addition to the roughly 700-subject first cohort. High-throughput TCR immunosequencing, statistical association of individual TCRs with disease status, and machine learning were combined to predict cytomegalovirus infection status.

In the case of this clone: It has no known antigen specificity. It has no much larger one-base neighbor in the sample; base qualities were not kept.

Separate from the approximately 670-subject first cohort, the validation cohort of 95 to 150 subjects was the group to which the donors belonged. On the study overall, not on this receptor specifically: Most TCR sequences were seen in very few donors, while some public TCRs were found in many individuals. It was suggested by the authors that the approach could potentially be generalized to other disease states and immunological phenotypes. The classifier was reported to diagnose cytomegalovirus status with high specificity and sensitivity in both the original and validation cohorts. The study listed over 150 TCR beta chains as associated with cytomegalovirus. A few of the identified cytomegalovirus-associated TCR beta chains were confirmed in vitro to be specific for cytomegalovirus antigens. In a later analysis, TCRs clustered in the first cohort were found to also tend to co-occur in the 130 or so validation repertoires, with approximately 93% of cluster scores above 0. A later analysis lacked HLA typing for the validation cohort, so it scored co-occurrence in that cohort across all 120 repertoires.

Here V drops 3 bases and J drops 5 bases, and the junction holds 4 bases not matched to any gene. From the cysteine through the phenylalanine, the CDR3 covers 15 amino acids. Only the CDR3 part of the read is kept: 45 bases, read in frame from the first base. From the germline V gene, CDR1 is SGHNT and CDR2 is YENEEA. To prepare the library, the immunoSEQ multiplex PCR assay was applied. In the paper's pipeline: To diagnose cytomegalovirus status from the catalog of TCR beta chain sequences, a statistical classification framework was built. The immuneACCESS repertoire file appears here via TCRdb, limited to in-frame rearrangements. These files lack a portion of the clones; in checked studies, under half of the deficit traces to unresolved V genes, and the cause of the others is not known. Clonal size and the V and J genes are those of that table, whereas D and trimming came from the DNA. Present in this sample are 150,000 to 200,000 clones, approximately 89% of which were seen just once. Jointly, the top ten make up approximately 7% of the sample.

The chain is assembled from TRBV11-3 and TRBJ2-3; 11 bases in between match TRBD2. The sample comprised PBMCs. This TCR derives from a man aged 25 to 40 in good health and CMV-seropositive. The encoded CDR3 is CASSFSGGAVDTQYF. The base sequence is TGTGCCAGCAGCTTTAGCGGGGGGGCCGTAGATACGCAGTATTTT.